This T cell receptor beta chain was profiled in a study of CD8+ T cells in alopecia areata. Investigators isolated RNA and reverse transcribed it into cDNA to act as the sequencing template. Only in-frame clones appear in the TCRdb table, and some are missing; sequencing was by immunoSEQ multiplex PCR. The data show some 80,000 clones, with around 60% seen just once and 20% to 30% held by the top ten. Study-wide results and caveats: There were also resident alphabeta T cells of normal skin sequenced in scalp samples.

As for treatment: oral pan-JAK inhibitor, 5-10 mg twice daily. Points on this clone: Antigen specificity is unknown.

This TCR was sampled from a human donor with alopecia areata. Sequencing was performed on CD8+ T cells sorted from blood, taken at week 24, from a patient treated with tofacitinib.

The DNA for the CDR3 is TGCAGCGTTGAGGCGGGGGACTACGAGCAGTACTTC. Its protein product is CSVEAGDYEQYF. V is TRBV29-1 and J is TRBJ2-7, with TRBD2 matching over 7 bases. Trimming cost V 3 bases and J 3 bases; bases outside gene matches: 2. This CDR3 contains 12 residues. CDR1 is SQVTM, CDR2 ANQGSEA, per germline.